This T cell receptor (beta chain) was recovered during a study of shared T cell receptors in the human thymus. CDR1 is MRHNA, CDR2 SNTAGT, per germline. J lost 6 bases, V lost 2 bases, and 12 bases had no gene match. The CDR3 is 17 residues long. Using immunoSEQ multiplex PCR, the repertoire was profiled, and TCRdb retains in-frame clones only, with some absent. The table records 500,000 to 550,000 clones, 75% to 80% of them present only once. These data were also filed under a second study, of human thymus T cells. As that study records: Those donating were healthy Finnish infants in corrective surgery for congenital heart defects. Resections removed during corrective heart surgery provided the thymus tissue used. Repertoires sampled from thymus and blood appeared biased in V and J gene usage. Unrelated individuals were reported by related research to share highly overlapping thymic repertoires.

The material sequenced was thymocytes. V usage is TRBV6-4 and J usage is TRBJ2-3; 9 nucleotides match TRBD2. This sequence was found in a boy under three years old with a congenital heart defect. The CDR3 region has the DNA TGTGCCAGCAGTGACGGTAGGGGCGGGAGGGCCCCCGATACGCAGTATTTT. It encodes CASSDGRGGRAPDTQYF.